This T cell receptor (beta chain) was found in a study of blood T cell repertoires in COVID-19. The CDR3 sequence is 15 residues long. As originally analysed: Estimated nucleated cell counts came from reference gene primer amplification. Generated by immunoSEQ multiplex PCR, the TCRdb table keeps only in-frame clones and is missing some. V, J and clone size are taken as reported in that table, and D and trimming were inferred from the DNA itself. The sample yields around 150,000 clones, about 90% seen once. The V call is TRBV21-1, the J call TRBJ2-7; the table's D gene call, TRBD2, was not cross checked with the DNA. TRBV21-1 is a pseudogene. Material for sequencing was peripheral blood. The TCR originated in a woman aged 55-69 years with active or convalescent COVID-19. The CDR3 here is CASSKATASSYEQYF. CDR3 nucleotides: TGTGCCAGCAGCAAAGCGACTGCAAGCTCCTACGAGCAGTACTTC.